This T cell receptor beta chain was documented in a study of blood T cell repertoires in COVID-19. The CDR3 spans 12 residues. The V gene lost 3 bases and the J gene lost 2 bases, with 4 bases spanning the gap. Germline V gene lookup returns CDR1 KGHSH and CDR2 LQKENI. TCRdb keeps only in-frame clones here, not all; method: immunoSEQ multiplex PCR. Of 250,000 to 300,000 clones listed, about four fifths are singletons. The chain joins TRBV18 to TRBJ2-5; D remains ambiguous. The sequence was collected from a woman aged 55 to 70 with active or convalescent COVID-19. Sequenced input: peripheral blood. The CDR3 DNA sequence: TGTGCCAGCTCACCCCCACAAGAGACCCAGTACTTC. It encodes CASSPPQETQYF.